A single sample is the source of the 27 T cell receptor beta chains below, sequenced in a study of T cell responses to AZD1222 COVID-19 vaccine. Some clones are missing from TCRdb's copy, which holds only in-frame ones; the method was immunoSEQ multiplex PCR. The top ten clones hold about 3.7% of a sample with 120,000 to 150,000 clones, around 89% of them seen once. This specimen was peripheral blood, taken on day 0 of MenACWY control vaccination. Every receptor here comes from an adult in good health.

CDR3: CASSLAGPGNTEAFF. The CDR3, as DNA: TGCGCCAGCAGCTTGGCCGGTCCTGGGAACACTGAAGCTTTCTTT. The chain joins TRBV5-1 to TRBJ1-1, with D hard to call. Trimming took off 0 bases at V and 1 base at J, with 10 bases between the two ends. This CDR3 is built from 15 residues. The germline gives CDR1 SGHRS, CDR2 YFSETQ.

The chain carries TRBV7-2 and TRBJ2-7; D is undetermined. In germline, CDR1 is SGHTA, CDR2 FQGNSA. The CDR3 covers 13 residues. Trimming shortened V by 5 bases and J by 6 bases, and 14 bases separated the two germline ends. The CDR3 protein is CASSPYRLLEQYF. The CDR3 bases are TGTGCCAGCAGCCCATATAGACTTCTCGAGCAGTACTTC. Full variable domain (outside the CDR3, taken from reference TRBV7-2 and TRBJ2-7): GAGVSQSPSNKVTEKGKDVELRCDPISGHTALYWYRQSLGQGLEFLIYFQGNSAPDKSGLPSDRFSAERTGGSVSTLTIQRTQQEDSAVYLCASSPYRLLEQYFGPGTRLTVT.

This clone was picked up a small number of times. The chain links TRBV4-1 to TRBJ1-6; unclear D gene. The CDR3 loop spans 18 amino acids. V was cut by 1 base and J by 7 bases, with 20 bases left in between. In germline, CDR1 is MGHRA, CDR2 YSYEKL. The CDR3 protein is CASSQGGVVGTLNSPLHF. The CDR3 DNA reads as TGCGCCAGCAGCCAAGGTGGCGTCGTGGGAACCCTAAATTCACCCCTCCACTTT.

The CDR3 protein is CASSPRDRGWNTEAFF. DNA of the CDR3: TGTGCCAGCAGCCCTCGGGACAGGGGTTGGAACACTGAAGCTTTCTTT. The chain joins TRBV21-1 to TRBJ1-1; the D call TRBD1 from the table was never checked on the DNA. TRBV21-1 is termed a pseudogene. The CDR3 extends over 16 amino acids.

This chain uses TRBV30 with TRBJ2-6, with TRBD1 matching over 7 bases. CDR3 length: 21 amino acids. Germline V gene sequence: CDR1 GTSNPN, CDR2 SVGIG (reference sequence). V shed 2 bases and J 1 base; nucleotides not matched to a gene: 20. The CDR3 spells CAWSPRDSSTHRVSGANVLTF. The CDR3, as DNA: TGTGCCTGGAGTCCCCGGGACAGTTCTACTCACCGTGTATCTGGGGCCAACGTCCTGACTTTC.

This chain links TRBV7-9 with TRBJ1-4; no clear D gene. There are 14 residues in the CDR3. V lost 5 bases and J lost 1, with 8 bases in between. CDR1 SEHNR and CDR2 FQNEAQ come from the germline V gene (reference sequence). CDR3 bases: TGTGCCAGCAGCCGCAGAGAAACTAATGAAAAACTGTTTTTT. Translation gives CASSRRETNEKLFF. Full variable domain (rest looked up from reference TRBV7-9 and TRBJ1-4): DTGVSQNPRHKITKRGQNVTFRCDPISEHNRLYWYRQTLGQGPEFLTYFQNEAQLEKSRLLSDRFSAERPKGSFSTLEIQRTEQGDSAMYLCASSRRETNEKLFFGSGTQLSVL.

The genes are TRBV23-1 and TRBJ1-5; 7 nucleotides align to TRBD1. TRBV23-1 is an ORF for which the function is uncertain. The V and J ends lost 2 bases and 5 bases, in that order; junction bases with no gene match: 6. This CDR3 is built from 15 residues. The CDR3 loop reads CASSQGSTGHQPQHF. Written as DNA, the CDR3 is TGCGCCAGCAGTCAAGGTTCGACAGGGCATCAGCCCCAGCATTTT.

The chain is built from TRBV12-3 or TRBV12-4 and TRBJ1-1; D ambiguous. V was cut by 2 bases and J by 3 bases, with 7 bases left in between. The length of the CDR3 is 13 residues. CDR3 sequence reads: CASSLLIDTEAFF. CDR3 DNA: TGTGCCAGCAGTTTATTAATCGACACTGAAGCTTTCTTT.

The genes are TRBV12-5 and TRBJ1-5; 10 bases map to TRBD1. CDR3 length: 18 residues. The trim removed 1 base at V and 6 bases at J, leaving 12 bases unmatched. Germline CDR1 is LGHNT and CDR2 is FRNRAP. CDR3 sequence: CASGLDIGTGDRVQPQHF. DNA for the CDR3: TGTGCTAGTGGTTTGGATATCGGGACAGGGGATCGGGTTCAGCCCCAGCATTTT.

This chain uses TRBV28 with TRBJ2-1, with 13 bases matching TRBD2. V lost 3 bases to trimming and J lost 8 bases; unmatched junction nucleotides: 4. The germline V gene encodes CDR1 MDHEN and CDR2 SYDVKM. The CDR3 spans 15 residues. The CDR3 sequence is CASSLTSGRWYEQFF. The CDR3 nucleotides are TGTGCCAGCAGTTTGACTAGCGGGAGGTGGTATGAGCAGTTCTTC. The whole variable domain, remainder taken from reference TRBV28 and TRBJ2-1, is DVKVTQSSRYLVKRTGEKVFLECVQDMDHENMFWYRQDPGLGLRLIYFSYDVKMKEKGDIPEGYSVSREKKERFSLILESASTNQTSMYLCASSLTSGRWYEQFFGPGTRLTVL.

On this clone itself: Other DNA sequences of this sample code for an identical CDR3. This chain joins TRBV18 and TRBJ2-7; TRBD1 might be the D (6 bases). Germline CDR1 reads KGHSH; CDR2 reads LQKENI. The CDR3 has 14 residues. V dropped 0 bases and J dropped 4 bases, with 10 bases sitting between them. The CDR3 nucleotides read TGTGCCAGCTCACCACCGGCACAGGGTTACGAGCAGTACTTC. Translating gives CASSPPAQGYEQYF.

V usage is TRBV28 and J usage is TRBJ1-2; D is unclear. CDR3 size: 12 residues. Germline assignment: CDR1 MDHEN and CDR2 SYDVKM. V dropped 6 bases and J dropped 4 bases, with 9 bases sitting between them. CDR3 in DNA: TGTGCCAGCAGCCAGGCCAGCTATGGCTACACCTTC. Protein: CASSQASYGYTF.

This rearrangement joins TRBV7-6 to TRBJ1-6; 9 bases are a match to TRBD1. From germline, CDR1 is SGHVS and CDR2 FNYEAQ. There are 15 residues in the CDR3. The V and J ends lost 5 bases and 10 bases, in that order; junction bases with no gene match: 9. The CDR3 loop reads CASSAVDRGGSPLHF. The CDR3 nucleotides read TGTGCCAGCAGCGCGGTGGACAGGGGTGGATCACCCCTCCACTTT. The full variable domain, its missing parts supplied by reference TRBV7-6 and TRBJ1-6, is GAGVSQSPRYKVTKRGQDVALRCDPISGHVSLYWYRQALGQGPEFLTYFNYEAQQDKSGLPNDRFSAERPEGSISTLTIQRTEQRDSAMYRCASSAVDRGGSPLHFGNGTRLTVT.

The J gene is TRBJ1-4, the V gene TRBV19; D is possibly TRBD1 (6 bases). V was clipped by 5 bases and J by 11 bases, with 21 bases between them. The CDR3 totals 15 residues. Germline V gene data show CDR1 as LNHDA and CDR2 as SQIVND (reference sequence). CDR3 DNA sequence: TGTGCCAGTAGTCCGGAATCGACAGGCCCTTGGAAACTGTTTTTT. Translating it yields CASSPESTGPWKLFF. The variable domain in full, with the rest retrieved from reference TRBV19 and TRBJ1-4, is DGGITQSPKYLFRKEGQNVTLSCEQNLNHDAMYWYRQDPGQGLRLIYYSQIVNDFQKGDIAEGYSVSREKKESFPLTVTSAQKNPTAFYLCASSPESTGPWKLFFGSGTQLSVL.

The CDR3 here is CASSAGTLNSPLHF. The CDR3 DNA follows: TGTGCCAGCAGCGCCGGGACACTCAATTCACCCCTCCACTTT. The rearrangement links TRBV5-4 to TRBJ1-6; D is perhaps TRBD1 (6 bases). V was trimmed by 4 bases and J by 7 bases, leaving 12 bases between them. The germline CDR1 and CDR2 sequences are SGHNT and YYREEE (reference sequence). CDR3 length equals 14 residues. The whole variable domain, filled in from reference TRBV5-4 and TRBJ1-6, reads ETGVTQSPTHLIKTRGQQVTLRCSSQSGHNTVSWYQQALGQGPQFIFQYYREEENGRGNFPPRFSGLQFPNYSSELNVNALELDDSALYLCASSAGTLNSPLHFGNGTRLTVT.

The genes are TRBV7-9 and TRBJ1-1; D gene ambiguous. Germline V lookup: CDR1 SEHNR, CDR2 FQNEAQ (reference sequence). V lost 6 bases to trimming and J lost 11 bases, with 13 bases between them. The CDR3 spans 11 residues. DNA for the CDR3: TGTGCCAGCAGTTACGAAGGGAGGGCTTTCTTT. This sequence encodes CASSYEGRAFF.

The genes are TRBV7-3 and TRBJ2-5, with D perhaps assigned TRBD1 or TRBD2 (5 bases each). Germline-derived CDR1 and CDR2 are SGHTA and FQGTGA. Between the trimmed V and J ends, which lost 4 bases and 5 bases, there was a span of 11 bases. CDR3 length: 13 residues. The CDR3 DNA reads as TGTGCCAGCAGCTACAGGACTCGGGAGACCCAGTACTTC. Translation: CASSYRTRETQYF.

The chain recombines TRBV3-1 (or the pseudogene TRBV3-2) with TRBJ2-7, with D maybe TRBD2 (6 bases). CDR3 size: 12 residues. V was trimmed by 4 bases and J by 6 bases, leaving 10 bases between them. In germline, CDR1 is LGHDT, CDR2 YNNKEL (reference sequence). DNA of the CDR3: TGTGCCAGCAGCCCGACTAGAGGCGAGCAGTACTTC. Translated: CASSPTRGEQYF.

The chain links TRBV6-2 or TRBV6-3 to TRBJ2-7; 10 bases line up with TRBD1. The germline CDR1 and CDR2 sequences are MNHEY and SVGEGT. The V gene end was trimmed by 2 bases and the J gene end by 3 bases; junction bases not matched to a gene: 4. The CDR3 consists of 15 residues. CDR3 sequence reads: CASSYPGTGDYEQYF. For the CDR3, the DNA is TGTGCCAGCAGTTACCCCGGGACAGGGGACTACGAGCAGTACTTC.

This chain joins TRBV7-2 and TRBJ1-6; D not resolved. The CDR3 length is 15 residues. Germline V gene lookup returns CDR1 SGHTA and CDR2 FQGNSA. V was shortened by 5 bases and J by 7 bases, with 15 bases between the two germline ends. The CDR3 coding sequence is TGTGCCAGCAGCCGGCATGGGCCACTCAATTCACCCCTCCACTTT. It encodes CASSRHGPLNSPLHF.

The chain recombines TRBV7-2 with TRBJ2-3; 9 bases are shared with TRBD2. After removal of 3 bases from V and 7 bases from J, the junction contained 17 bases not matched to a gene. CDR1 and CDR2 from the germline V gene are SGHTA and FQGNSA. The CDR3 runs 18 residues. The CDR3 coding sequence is TGTGCCAGCAGCTTCGGCGGGAGGGGCGGCCCAGGGCGGAATACGCAGTATTTT. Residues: CASSFGGRGGPGRNTQYF.

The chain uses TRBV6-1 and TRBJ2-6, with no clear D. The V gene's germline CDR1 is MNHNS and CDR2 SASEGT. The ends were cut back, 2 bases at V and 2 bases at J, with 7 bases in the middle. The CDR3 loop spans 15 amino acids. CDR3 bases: TGTGCCAGCAGTGAAATGGTTGCTGGGGCCAACGTCCTGACTTTC. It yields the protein CASSEMVAGANVLTF.

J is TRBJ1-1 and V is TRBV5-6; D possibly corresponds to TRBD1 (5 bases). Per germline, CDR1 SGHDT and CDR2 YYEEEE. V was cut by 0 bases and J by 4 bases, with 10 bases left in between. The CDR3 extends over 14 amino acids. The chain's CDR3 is CASSLVQGGTEAFF. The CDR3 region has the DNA TGTGCCAGCAGCTTGGTGCAGGGTGGCACTGAAGCTTTCTTT.

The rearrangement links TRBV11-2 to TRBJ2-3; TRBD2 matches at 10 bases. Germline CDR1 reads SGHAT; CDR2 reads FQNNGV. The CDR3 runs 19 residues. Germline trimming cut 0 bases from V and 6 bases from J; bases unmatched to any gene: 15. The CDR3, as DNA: TGTGCCAGCAGCTTAGACCCCAGGCGTGCTAGCGGGAGACTGGATACGCAGTATTTT. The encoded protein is CASSLDPRRASGRLDTQYF.

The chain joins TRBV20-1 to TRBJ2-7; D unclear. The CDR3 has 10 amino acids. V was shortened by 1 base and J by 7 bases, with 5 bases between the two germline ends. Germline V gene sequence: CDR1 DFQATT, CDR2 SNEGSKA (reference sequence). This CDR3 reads CSARGLEQYF. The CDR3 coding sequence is TGCAGTGCTAGAGGGCTGGAGCAGTACTTC.

CDR3 DNA sequence: TGTGCCAGTAGTAAGGCTCTGGGGGTTCCAGGCACCATATATTTT. Translated, it gives CASSKALGVPGTIYF. V usage is TRBV19 and J usage is TRBJ1-3; possibly TRBD1 for D (5 bases). The CDR3 is 15 amino acids. Germline CDR1 and CDR2: LNHDA and SQIVND (reference sequence). V was cut by 4 bases and J by 9 bases, with 19 bases left in between.

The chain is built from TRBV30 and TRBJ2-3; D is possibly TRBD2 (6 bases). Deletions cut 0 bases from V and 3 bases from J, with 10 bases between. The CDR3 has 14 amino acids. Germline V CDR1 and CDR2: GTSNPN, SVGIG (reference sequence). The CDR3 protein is CAWSVGTATDTQYF. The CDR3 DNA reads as TGTGCCTGGAGTGTAGGGACTGCAACAGATACGCAGTATTTT. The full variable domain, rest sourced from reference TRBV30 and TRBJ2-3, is SQTIHQWPATLVQPVGSPLSLECTVEGTSNPNLYWYRQAAGRGLQLLFYSVGIGQISSEVPQNLSASRPQDRQFILSSKKLLLSDSGFYLCAWSVGTATDTQYFGPGTRLTVL.